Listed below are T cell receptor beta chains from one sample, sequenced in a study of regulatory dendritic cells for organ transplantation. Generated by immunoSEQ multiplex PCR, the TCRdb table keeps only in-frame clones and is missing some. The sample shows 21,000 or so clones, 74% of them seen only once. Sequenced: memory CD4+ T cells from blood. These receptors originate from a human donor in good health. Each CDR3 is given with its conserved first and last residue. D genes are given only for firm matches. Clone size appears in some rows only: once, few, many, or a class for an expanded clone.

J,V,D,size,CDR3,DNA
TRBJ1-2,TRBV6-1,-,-,CASTTGGGFNYGYTF,TGTGCCAGCACTACGGGGGGGGGTTTCAACTATGGCTACACCTTC
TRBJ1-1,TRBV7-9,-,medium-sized,CASSEEGRNTEAFF,TGTGCCAGCAGCGAAGAGGGTAGAAACACTGAAGCTTTCTTT
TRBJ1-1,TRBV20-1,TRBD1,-,CSALDRETFF,TGCAGTGCTCTGGACAGGGAGACTTTCTTT
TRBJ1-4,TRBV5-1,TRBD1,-,CASRVDRGRDEKLFF,TGCGCCAGCAGAGTCGACAGGGGGAGGGATGAAAAACTGTTTTTT
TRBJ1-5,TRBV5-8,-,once,CASSTLTVSNQPQHF,TGTGCCAGCAGCACCCTGACAGTTAGCAATCAGCCCCAGCATTTT
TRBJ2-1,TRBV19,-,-,CASSYPSLGGDGEQFF,TGTGCCAGTAGTTACCCTAGCTTAGGAGGGGACGGTGAGCAGTTCTTC
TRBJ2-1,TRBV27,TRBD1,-,CASSPGTVYNEQFF,TGTGCCAGCAGTCCGGGGACAGTCTACAATGAGCAGTTCTTC
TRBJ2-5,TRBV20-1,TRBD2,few,CSGSGGQTQYF,TGCAGTGGAAGCGGGGGACAGACCCAGTACTTC
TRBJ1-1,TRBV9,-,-,CASSVGMRHTEAFF,TGTGCCAGCAGCGTAGGGATGAGGCACACTGAAGCTTTCTTT
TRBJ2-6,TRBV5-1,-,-,CASSLGSGSGANVLTF,TGCGCCAGCAGCTTGGGTTCAGGGTCAGGGGCCAACGTCCTGACTTTC